This T cell receptor (beta chain) was captured by sequencing in a study of T cell responses to AZD1222 COVID-19 vaccine. General study results and limits: Most donors were white British, females outnumbered males, and clonal diversity was possibly underestimated.

In the case of this clone: No antigen is known for it.

Libraries were prepared by immunoSEQ multiplex PCR; TCRdb keeps only in-frame clonotypes and omits some of them. This sample has 50,000 to 75,000 clones, with 89% found just once. V gave up 3 bases and J gave up 3 bases, with 12 bases separating them. CDR3 length: 15 residues. The germline V gene encodes CDR1 SGHNT and CDR2 YYREEE (reference sequence). This chain links TRBV5-4 with TRBJ1-4; D is unclear. The starting material was peripheral blood, obtained 28 days after the second AZD1222 dose. The clonotype comes from an adult who received the AZD1222 COVID-19 vaccine. CDR3 protein: CASSSSAISNEKLFF. The CDR3 DNA follows: TGTGCCAGCAGCTCGTCGGCAATATCTAATGAAAAACTGTTTTTT.